Reported below is one T cell receptor (beta chain). As yet, its antigen is unknown. The table came from immunoSEQ multiplex PCR; TCRdb's copy has only in-frame clones and leaves some out. The data contain over 150,000 clones, approximately 87% of them singletons. This record comes from a study of T cell responses to AZD1222 COVID-19 vaccine. Overall study findings and caveats: Repertoires were collected only later (after the peak T cell response had occurred). Recipients of two AZD1222 doses showed rising Spike-specific TCR breadth and depth. Seropositivity was recorded at baseline in only 5 or 6 AZD1222 recipients.

This CDR3 spans 15 amino acids. Trimming shortened V by 5 bases and J by 10 bases, and 18 bases separated the two germline ends. In germline, CDR1 is LNHNV, CDR2 YYDKDF (reference sequence). The chain has TRBV15 and TRBJ1-6, with TRBD1 as a possible D gene (5 bases). The TCR sequence derives from an adult in good health. The input for sequencing was peripheral blood, taken on day 0 of MenACWY control vaccination. Written as DNA, the CDR3 is TGTGCCACCAGCGGGGGTCGCCGTGAGGACTCACCCCTCCACTTT. Translating it yields CATSGGRREDSPLHF.